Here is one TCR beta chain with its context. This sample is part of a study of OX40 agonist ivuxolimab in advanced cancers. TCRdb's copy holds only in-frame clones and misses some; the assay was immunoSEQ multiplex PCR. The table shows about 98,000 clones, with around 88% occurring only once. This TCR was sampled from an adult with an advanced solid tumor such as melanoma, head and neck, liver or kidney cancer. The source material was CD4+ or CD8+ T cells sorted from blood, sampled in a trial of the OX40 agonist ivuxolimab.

The CDR3 nucleotides read TGTGCCAGCAGCGCATACAGCCTGGGGAACACTGAAGCTTTCTTT. Protein product: CASSAYSLGNTEAFF. The rearrangement uses TRBV7-2 and TRBJ1-1; D gene unclear. Germline CDR1 reads SGHTA; CDR2 reads FQGNSA. V dropped 5 bases and J dropped 1 base, with 14 bases sitting between them. The CDR3 length is 15 residues.